The entry that follows covers one T cell receptor beta chain sequence. A much larger clone lies a single base off, so this may be a read error. This entry comes from a study of tumor and adjacent non-tumor tissue in lung cancer. A modified ARM-PCR protocol with three rounds of nested PCR amplified TCRbeta. TCRdb analysed the multiplex PCR reads with MiXCR anew, one entry per CDR3 protein. The sample has approximately 80,000 distinct CDR3 sequences, roughly 80% seen once. No cell sorting was done before RNA was extracted from the tissue. Distant lung tissue was collected more than 3 cm away from the tumor edge. The TCR comes from a man aged 55-75 years with non-small cell lung cancer. The sequencing sample was made of distant non-tumor lung tissue.

Here the CDR3 DNA reads TGTGCCAGCAGCTTGGGGCGGGAGCGGACCTACGAGCAGTTCTTC. Amino acid sequence: CASSLGRERTYEQFF. This sequence joins TRBV5-4 and TRBJ2-7; 7 bases fit TRBD2. TRBJ2-1 explains the end of the DNA better; the J call may be wrong. The CDR3 has 15 residues. Germline V CDR1 and CDR2: SGHNT, YYREEE (reference sequence).